The 8 T cell receptor beta chains below come from one sample, sequenced in a study of blood T cell repertoires in COVID-19. Clones were sequenced by immunoSEQ multiplex PCR, and TCRdb holds only the in-frame ones, with some missing. Of about 80,000 clones listed, about four fifths were seen once; the top ten hold 12%. Sequencing used peripheral blood. These receptors originate from a woman aged 35 to 49 with active or convalescent COVID-19.

The chain employs TRBV19 and TRBJ2-5; no definite D call. The germline gives CDR1 LNHDA, CDR2 SQIVND (reference sequence). V lost 3 bases to trimming and J lost 1 base, with 6 bases between them. The CDR3 length is 13 residues. CDR3 in amino acids: CASSIQIQETQYF. CDR3 nucleotide sequence: TGTGCCAGTAGTATCCAGATCCAAGAGACCCAGTACTTC.

The V call is TRBV28, the J call TRBJ1-6; D ambiguous. Trimming took off 3 bases at V and 3 bases at J, with 12 bases between the two ends. CDR1 is MDHEN and CDR2 is SYDVKM in the germline V gene. The CDR3 length is 16 residues. CDR3 amino acids: CASSFSRAGYNSPLHF. CDR3 DNA: TGTGCCAGCAGTTTCTCAAGGGCGGGCTATAATTCACCCCTCCACTTT.

This clone was seen more than once but under ten times. V is TRBV3-1 (or the pseudogene TRBV3-2) and J is TRBJ1-1; D gene unclear. The V end was cut by 1 base, the J end by 6 bases, with 15 bases between. This CDR3 region has 15 residues. CDR1 is LGHDT and CDR2 is YNNKEL in the germline V gene (reference sequence). The chain's CDR3 is CASSQAVGQTAEAFF. The CDR3 DNA sequence: TGTGCCAGCAGCCAAGCCGTCGGTCAAACAGCTGAAGCTTTCTTT.

The rearrangement joins TRBV5-6 to TRBJ1-2; 9 bases fit TRBD1. V trimming: 4 bases; J trimming: 0 bases; junction bases outside the gene matches: 13. The CDR3 extends over 18 amino acids. The V gene's germline CDR1 is SGHDT and CDR2 YYEEEE. CDR3: CASSGGRDRVRANYGYTF. CDR3 bases: TGTGCCAGCAGCGGGGGCCGGGACAGGGTCCGAGCTAACTATGGCTACACCTTC.

The rearrangement uses TRBV6-6 and TRBJ2-7; 8 bases align to TRBD2. The V gene's germline CDR1 is MNHNY and CDR2 SVGAGI (reference sequence). This CDR3 spans 15 amino acids. V shed 6 bases and J 4 bases; nucleotides not matched to a gene: 11. DNA of the CDR3: TGTGCCAGCAGCCAGACCGAGCGGGGGCGATACGAGCAGTACTTC. Translated, it gives CASSQTERGRYEQYF.

The gene calls are TRBV19 and TRBJ2-7; 10 bases are a match to TRBD1. CDR1 LNHDA and CDR2 SQIVND come from the germline V gene (reference sequence). V trimming: 3 bases; J trimming: 2 bases; junction bases outside the gene matches: 4. The CDR3 spans 15 residues. CDR3 region: CASSMGTGVAYEQYF. CDR3 coding DNA: TGTGCCAGTAGTATGGGGACAGGGGTGGCCTACGAGCAGTACTTC.

This clone turned up a few times. V gene TRBV27 combines with J gene TRBJ2-7, with 9 bases that match TRBD2. This CDR3 has 16 amino acids. Trimming cost V 6 bases and J 3 bases; bases outside gene matches: 12. Germline assignment: CDR1 MNHEY and CDR2 SMNVEV (reference sequence). CDR3 nucleotide sequence: TGTGCCAGCAGCCAAAACCCCGGGACTAGCAGCTACGAGCAGTACTTC. Translation gives CASSQNPGTSSYEQYF.

CDR3 amino acids: CASSQDHRGGWKTQYF. The CDR3 region has the DNA TGCGCCAGCAGCCAAGATCATCGGGGAGGGTGGAAGACCCAGTACTTC. The chain joins TRBV4-3 to TRBJ2-5, with TRBD2 identical over 7 bases. The CDR3 extends over 16 amino acids. CDR1 is LGHNA and CDR2 is YSLEER in the germline V gene. V shed 0 bases, J shed 6 bases, and the junction held 10 bases outside the gene matches.